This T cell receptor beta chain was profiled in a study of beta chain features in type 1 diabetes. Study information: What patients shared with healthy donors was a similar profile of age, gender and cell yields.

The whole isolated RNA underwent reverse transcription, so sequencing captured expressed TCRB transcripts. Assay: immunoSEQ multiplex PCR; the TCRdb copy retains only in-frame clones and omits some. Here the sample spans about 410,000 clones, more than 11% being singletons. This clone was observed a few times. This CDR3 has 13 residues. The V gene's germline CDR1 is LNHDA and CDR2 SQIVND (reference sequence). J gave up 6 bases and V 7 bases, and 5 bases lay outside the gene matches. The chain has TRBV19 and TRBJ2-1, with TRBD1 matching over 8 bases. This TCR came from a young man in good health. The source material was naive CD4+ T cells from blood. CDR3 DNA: TGTGCCAGTATGTCCGGACAGGGCAATGAGCAGTTCTTC. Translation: CASMSGQGNEQFF.